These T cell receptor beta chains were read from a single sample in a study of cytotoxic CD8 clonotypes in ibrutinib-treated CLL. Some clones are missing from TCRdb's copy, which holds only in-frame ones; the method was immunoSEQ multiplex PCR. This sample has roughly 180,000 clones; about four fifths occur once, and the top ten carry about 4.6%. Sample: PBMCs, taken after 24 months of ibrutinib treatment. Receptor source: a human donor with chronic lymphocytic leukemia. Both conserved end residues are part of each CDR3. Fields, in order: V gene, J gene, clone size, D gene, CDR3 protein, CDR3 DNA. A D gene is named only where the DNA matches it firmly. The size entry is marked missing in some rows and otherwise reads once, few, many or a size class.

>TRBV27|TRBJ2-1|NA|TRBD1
CASSNDRGVEQFF
TGTGCCAGCAGTAACGACAGGGGGGTGGAGCAGTTCTTC
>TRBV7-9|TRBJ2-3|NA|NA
CASSLRTGADTQYF
TGTGCCAGCAGCTTACGAACGGGAGCAGATACGCAGTATTTT
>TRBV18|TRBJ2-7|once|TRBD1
CASSNRGNEQYF
TGTGCCAGCTCCAACAGGGGGAACGAGCAGTACTTC
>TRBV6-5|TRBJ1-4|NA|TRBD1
CASTPDRGLEKLFF
TGTGCCAGCACCCCGGACAGGGGGCTTGAAAAACTGTTTTTT
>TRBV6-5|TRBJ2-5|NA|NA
CASSQGTKGETQYF
TGTGCCAGCAGCCAGGGCACCAAGGGAGAGACCCAGTACTTC
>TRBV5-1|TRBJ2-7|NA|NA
CASSLLTGVGYEQYF
TGCGCCAGCAGCTTGTTAACGGGAGTAGGATACGAGCAGTACTTC
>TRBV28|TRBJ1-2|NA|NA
CASSFKGGYTF
TGTGCCAGCAGTTTTAAGGGGGGCTACACCTTC
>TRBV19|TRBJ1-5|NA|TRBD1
CASNGQGYQPQHF
TGTGCCAGTAATGGACAGGGATATCAGCCCCAGCATTTT
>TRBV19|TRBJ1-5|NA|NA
CASSTRDNQPQHF
TGTGCCAGTAGTACCAGGGACAATCAGCCCCAGCATTTT
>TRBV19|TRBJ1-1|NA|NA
CASSIERMNTEAFF
TGTGCCAGTAGTATAGAAAGGATGAACACTGAAGCTTTCTTT
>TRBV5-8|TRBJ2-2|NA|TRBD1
CASRTGDRGDTGELFF
TGTGCCAGCAGGACCGGGGACAGGGGGGACACCGGGGAGCTGTTTTTT
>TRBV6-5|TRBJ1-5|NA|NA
CASSWQGGNQPQHF
TGTGCCAGCAGTTGGCAGGGAGGCAATCAGCCCCAGCATTTT
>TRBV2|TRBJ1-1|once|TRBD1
CASSLGQGGNTEAFF
TGTGCCAGCAGTCTGGGACAGGGAGGGAACACTGAAGCTTTCTTT
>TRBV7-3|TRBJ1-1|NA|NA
CASSLYRAKNTEAFF
TGTGCCAGCAGCTTATACAGGGCAAAGAACACTGAAGCTTTCTTT
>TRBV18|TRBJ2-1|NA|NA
CASSLPGLTYNEQFF
TGTGCCAGCTCACTCCCGGGACTTACCTACAATGAGCAGTTCTTC
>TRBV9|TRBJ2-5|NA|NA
CASSVAGRETQYF
TGTGCCAGCAGCGTAGCGGGGAGGGAGACCCAGTACTTC
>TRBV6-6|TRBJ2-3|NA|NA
CASSDDNTDTQYF
TGTGCCAGCAGCGACGACAACACAGATACGCAGTATTTT
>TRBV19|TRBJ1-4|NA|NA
CASSKGRTHEKLFF
TGTGCCAGTAGTAAGGGCAGAACCCATGAAAAACTGTTTTTT
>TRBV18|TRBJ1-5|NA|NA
CASSPGGGNQPQHF
TGTGCCAGCTCACCAGGGGGGGGCAATCAGCCCCAGCATTTT
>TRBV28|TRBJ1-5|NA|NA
CASSFGGAGNQPQHF
TGTGCCAGCAGTTTTGGAGGGGCGGGCAATCAGCCCCAGCATTTT
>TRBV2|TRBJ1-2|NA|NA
CASSVARTNYGYTF
TGTGCCAGCAGTGTGGCCAGAACTAACTATGGCTACACCTTC
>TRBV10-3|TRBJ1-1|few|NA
CAISELGNTEAFF
TGTGCCATCAGTGAACTAGGGAACACTGAAGCTTTCTTT
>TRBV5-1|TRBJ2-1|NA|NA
CASSLADLEQFF
TGCGCCAGCAGCTTGGCGGACTTAGAGCAGTTCTTC
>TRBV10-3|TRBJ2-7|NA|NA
CAISGDTYEQYF
TGTGCCATCAGCGGGGACACCTACGAGCAGTACTTC
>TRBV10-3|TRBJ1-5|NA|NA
CAISESLYHEGNQPQHF
TGTGCCATCAGTGAGTCACTTTATCATGAGGGGAATCAGCCCCAGCATTTT
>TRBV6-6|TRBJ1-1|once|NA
CASNWGVNTEAFF
TGTGCCAGCAACTGGGGGGTGAACACTGAAGCTTTCTTT
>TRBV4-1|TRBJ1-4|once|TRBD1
CASSQGPLGGQGSKLFF
TGCGCCAGCAGCCAAGGCCCCTTGGGGGGACAGGGGAGCAAACTGTTTTTT
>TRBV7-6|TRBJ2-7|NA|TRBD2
CASSPMGSGRAYEQYF
TGTGCCAGCAGCCCAATGGGCAGCGGGAGGGCCTACGAGCAGTACTTC
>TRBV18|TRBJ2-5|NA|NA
CASSPNLEETQYF
TGTGCCAGCTCACCTAACTTGGAGGAGACCCAGTACTTC
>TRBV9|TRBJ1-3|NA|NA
CASSVELDFSGNTIYF
TGTGCCAGCAGCGTAGAGTTGGATTTCTCTGGAAACACCATATATTTT
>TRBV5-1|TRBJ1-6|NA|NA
CASSWGAVYQGESPLHF
TGCGCCAGCAGTTGGGGTGCTGTGTACCAGGGAGAATCACCCCTCCACTTT
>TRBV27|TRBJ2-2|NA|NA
CASSLSGRNTGELFF
TGTGCCAGCAGTTTATCCGGCAGAAACACCGGGGAGCTGTTTTTT
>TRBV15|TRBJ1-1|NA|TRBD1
CATSRDLGQGLGAFF
TGTGCCACCAGCAGAGATTTAGGACAGGGTTTAGGGGCTTTCTTT
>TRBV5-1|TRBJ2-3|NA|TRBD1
CASSGQGEDTQYF
TGCGCCAGCAGCGGACAGGGTGAAGATACGCAGTATTTT
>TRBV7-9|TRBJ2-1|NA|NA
CASSSALRAAFF
TGTGCCAGCAGCTCCGCACTCCGGGCCGCATTCTTC
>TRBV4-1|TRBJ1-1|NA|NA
CASSRYNGGATEAFF
TGCGCCAGCAGCCGCTACAACGGGGGGGCCACTGAAGCTTTCTTT
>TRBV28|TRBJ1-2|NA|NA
CASSFGREVPNYGYTF
TGTGCCAGCAGTTTCGGCAGGGAAGTCCCCAACTATGGCTACACCTTC
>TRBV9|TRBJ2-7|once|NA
CASSVALSAPYEQYF
TGTGCCAGCAGCGTAGCTCTTAGCGCGCCCTACGAGCAGTACTTC
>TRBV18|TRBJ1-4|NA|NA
CASSPLSGNEKLFF
TGTGCCAGCTCCCCCCTGTCCGGTAATGAAAAACTGTTTTTT
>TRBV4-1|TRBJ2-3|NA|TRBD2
CASSRATSGDDTQYF
TGCGCCAGCAGCCGGGCTACTAGCGGGGACGATACGCAGTATTTT
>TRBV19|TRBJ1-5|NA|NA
CASNRLGGNQPQHF
TGTGCCAGTAACAGATTAGGGGGCAATCAGCCCCAGCATTTT
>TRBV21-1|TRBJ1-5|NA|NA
CASSPSGNQPQHF
TGTGCCAGCAGCCCAAGTGGTAATCAGCCCCAGCATTTT
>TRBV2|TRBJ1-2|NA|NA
CASSRGYTF
TGTGCCAGCAGTCGAGGCTACACCTTC
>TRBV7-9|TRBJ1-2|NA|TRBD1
CASSPFTGQGAYGYTF
TGTGCCAGCAGCCCTTTTACGGGACAGGGGGCCTATGGCTACACCTTC
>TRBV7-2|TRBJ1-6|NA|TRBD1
CASSAQGAVWDSPLHF
TGTGCCAGCAGCGCTCAGGGGGCCGTATGGGATTCACCCCTCCACTTT